Shown below are 10 T cell receptor beta chains from a single sample sequenced in a study of CD8+CD57+ T cells in acquired aplastic anemia. Sequencing was done on patients that had shown CD8+CD57+ cell expansion by flow cytometry. Genomic DNA constituted the template upon which TCR beta VDJ and CDR3 profiling was performed. TCRdb ran MiXCR on the reads and lists one entry per CDR3 protein. The sample has over 150,000 distinct CDR3 sequences, 50% to 65% seen once; the top ten hold about 42%. Sequencing was carried out using sorted CD4+, CD8+, or CD8+CD57+ T cells (not recorded which) from PBMCs. The receptors derive from a human donor with aplastic anemia.

CDR3 sequence: CASSVGGDSSYEQYF. CDR3 bases: TGTGCCAGCAGCGTAGGAGGGGACAGCTCCTACGAGCAGTACTTC. The rearrangement uses TRBV9 and TRBJ2-7, with 7 bases that match TRBD1. CDR1 is SGDLS and CDR2 is YYNGEE in the germline V gene. With 0 bases clipped from V and 0 bases from J, the junction kept 3 bases outside the gene matches. The CDR3 is 15 residues long.

Points on this clonotype: In this CDR3 the conserved last residue, phenylalanine or tryptophan, is missing, so a read error is likely. The genes are TRBV7-6 and TRBJ2-7, with 10 bases identical to TRBD1. The CDR3 length is 16 residues. V shed 5 bases, J shed 3 bases, and the junction held 10 bases outside the gene matches. Per the germline V gene, CDR1 is SGHVS and CDR2 is FNYEAQ. The DNA of the CDR3 is TGTGCCAGCAGCGTTGATCTGGGACAGGGGATCTACGAGCAGTACCTC. Amino acids: CASSVDLGQGIYEQYL.

V usage is TRBV9 and J usage is TRBJ1-6; D remains ambiguous. Trimming shortened V by 0 bases and J by 7 bases, and 14 bases separated the two germline ends. The germline gives CDR1 SGDLS, CDR2 YYNGEE. The CDR3 contains 16 residues. The CDR3 coding sequence is TGTGCCAGCAGCGTAGGAGCCAGTGGCACCAATTCACCCCTCCACTTT. As protein: CASSVGASGTNSPLHF.

This chain uses TRBV20-1 with TRBJ1-1; no reliable D call. CDR3 size: 12 residues. In germline, CDR1 is DFQATT, CDR2 SNEGSKA (reference sequence). CDR3 in amino acids: CSVVWGTTEAFF. As DNA, the CDR3 is TGCAGCGTTGTATGGGGAACCACTGAAGCTTTCTTT.

Only one count was recorded for this clonotype. The chain carries TRBV10-3 and TRBJ1-5, with TRBD1 as a possible D gene (5 bases). The germline gives CDR1 ENHRY, CDR2 SYGVKD. This CDR3 is built from 13 residues. V lost 6 bases, J lost 5 bases, and 11 bases lay in between. The CDR3 loop is CAIRRDGDQPQHF. CDR3 DNA: TGTGCCATCAGGAGGGACGGAGATCAGCCCCAGCATTTT.

This clonotype was detected only a few times. J is TRBJ1-2 and V is TRBV2; D ambiguous. The germline V and J ends were trimmed by 1 base and 4 bases, with 10 bases remaining between them. The CDR3 contains 14 residues. Germline V lookup: CDR1 SNHLY, CDR2 FYNNEI. DNA of the CDR3: TGTGCCAGCAGTGAAGACAGCATCATCTATGGCTACACCTTC. Its protein is CASSEDSIIYGYTF.

V is TRBV11-2 and J is TRBJ1-1; D is unclear. The V end was cut by 1 base, the J end by 1 base, with 4 bases between. Germline V gene lookup returns CDR1 SGHAT and CDR2 FQNNGV. The CDR3 extends over 13 amino acids. CDR3 coding DNA: TGTGCCAGCAGCTTAGCAGAGAACACTGAAGCTTTCTTT. Translated: CASSLAENTEAFF.

The chain recombines TRBV12-3 or TRBV12-4 with TRBJ2-6; D not resolved. The CDR3 totals 14 residues. Between the trimmed V and J ends, which lost 2 bases and 3 bases, there was a span of 5 bases. CDR3 coding DNA: TGTGCCAGCAGTTTACGTCATGGGGCCAACGTCCTGACTTTC. Translated: CASSLRHGANVLTF.

In DNA, the CDR3 is TGTGCCAGCGATATGGGGAATTATGGCTACAATCAGCCCCAGCATTTT. Its protein is CASDMGNYGYNQPQHF. This rearrangement joins TRBV19 to TRBJ1-5; D ambiguous. V was shortened by 9 bases and J by 3 bases, with 21 bases between the two germline ends. CDR3 length: 16 amino acids. Germline CDR1 is LNHDA and CDR2 is SQIVND (reference sequence).

J is TRBJ1-4 and V is TRBV10-3, with 8 bases aligning to TRBD1. V was clipped by 2 bases and J by 2 bases; unmatched bases: 7. CDR1 is ENHRY, CDR2 SYGVKD, per germline. The CDR3 runs to 17 residues. The CDR3 sequence is CAISEGLWTGTNEKLFF. The CDR3 coding sequence is TGTGCCATCAGTGAGGGGCTATGGACAGGGACTAATGAAAAACTGTTTTTT.